A selection of T cell receptor beta chains follows, all from one sample in a study of CD8 T cells in Susac syndrome. TCRdb reprocessed the immunoSEQ multiplex PCR reads with MiXCR, giving one entry per CDR3 protein. The sample records some 150,000 distinct CDR3 sequences, 94% being singletons. Sequencing used CD8+ T cells from PBMCs. All receptors come from a human donor with multiple sclerosis. CDR3s include the opening cysteine and the closing phenylalanine or tryptophan. The D gene is left open where the match is weak. Only some rows state a clone size, as once, few, many or a class for expanded clones.

clone size,J gene,V gene,D gene,CDR3 DNA,CDR3 protein
.,TRBJ1-2,TRBV7-9,.,TGTGCCAGCAGCTTGGACGGCTACACCTTC,CASSLDGYTF
.,TRBJ1-2,TRBV30,TRBD1,TGTGCCTGGAGTGTCAGATCAGGGGGGCGCCCCTATGGCTACACCTTC,CAWSVRSGGRPYGYTF
once,TRBJ1-1,TRBV30,.,TGTGCCTACCTCGGGGGGGAAGCTTTCTTT,CAYLGGEAFF
.,TRBJ2-7,TRBV30,.,TGTGCCTGGAGGTCCACAGAGACCTACGAGCAGTACTTC,CAWRSTETYEQYF
.,TRBJ1-2,TRBV5-4,.,TGTGCCGGCGGGGCGTCAGGTGGCTACACCTTC,CAGGASGGYTF
.,TRBJ2-7,TRBV11-2,.,TGTGCCAGCAGCTTAGTAGGGGGGCGTTACGAGCAGTACTTC,CASSLVGGRYEQYF
.,TRBJ1-1,TRBV6-2/TRBV6-3,.,TGTGCCAGCAGTTACGTGAGAACTGAAGCTTTCTTT,CASSYVRTEAFF
.,TRBJ1-1,TRBV7-9,.,TGTGCCAGCAGCCCCGGGGGCAGGCCTCTGGGGACTGAAGCTTTCTTT,CASSPGGRPLGTEAFF
.,TRBJ1-1,TRBV20-1,.,TGCAGTACTACACCAAACACTGAAGCTTTCTTT,CSTTPNTEAFF
.,TRBJ2-1,TRBV9,TRBD1,TGTGCCAGCAGCGGAGCTCGAGGGGACAGTACCCCAAATGAGCAGTTCTTC,CASSGARGDSTPNEQFF
.,TRBJ2-5,TRBV12-3/TRBV12-4,TRBD1,TGTGCCAGCAGCGACGGACAGGGAGAAGAGACCCAGTACTTC,CASSDGQGEETQYF
.,TRBJ2-5,TRBV19,.,TGTGCCAGTAGCGTCCGGGGTAGACACCAAGAGACCCAGTACTTC,CASSVRGRHQETQYF
.,TRBJ2-7,TRBV30,TRBD1,TGTGCCTGGACCGACCGGGACAGGGATTTGGGATACGAGCAGTACTTC,CAWTDRDRDLGYEQYF
.,TRBJ2-5,TRBV7-9,.,TGTGCCAGCACGATCGGGGAGACCCAGTACTTC,CASTIGETQYF
.,TRBJ2-7,TRBV28,.,TGTGCCAGCAGTCCCCTCGGGGACACGAGTAGACCCTCCTACGAGCAGTACTTC,CASSPLGDTSRPSYEQYF
.,TRBJ2-7,TRBV11-2,TRBD2,TGTGCCAGCAGCCCTGGGACTAGCGGGGGGCCCTACGAGCAGTACTTC,CASSPGTSGGPYEQYF
.,TRBJ2-1,TRBV3-1,TRBD2,TGTGCCAGCAGCCCCCATCCGGGACTAGCGGGGGACTACAATGAGCAGTTCTTC,CASSPHPGLAGDYNEQFF
.,TRBJ2-3,TRBV7-9,.,TGTTCTGGCGGGCCCAGCACAGATACGCAGTATTTT,CSGGPSTDTQYF
.,TRBJ2-4,TRBV30,.,TGTGCCTGGAGTCCCAGGGACTCCCCCTTCTCGTCCGGAATTCAGTACTTC,CAWSPRDSPFSSGIQYF
.,TRBJ2-7,TRBV13,TRBD1,TGTGCCAGCAGCTCTAGGGACAGTCCCTACGAGCAGTACTTC,CASSSRDSPYEQYF